The clone carrying this TCR beta chain was observed a few times. Its antigen is not known. CDR3 size: 13 residues. Germline CDR1 is SNHLY and CDR2 is FYNNEI. V was trimmed by 8 bases and J by 2 bases, leaving 12 bases between them. The PCR contained 60 Vbeta and 13 Jbeta primers. The data were produced by immunoSEQ multiplex PCR, yet TCRdb's version contains in-frame clones alone and is incomplete. The table shows under 200,000 clones, with more than 70% occurring only once. This record comes from a study of cytomegalovirus exposure and HLA in healthy donors. Whole-study results and caveats: Some highly shared sequence variants likely arose as a pipeline artifact.

The V gene is TRBV2, the J gene TRBJ2-5; no clear D gene. The sequenced material came from PBMCs. This sequence originates from a male donor in good health and CMV-seropositive. CDR3 amino acids: CASPSGLQETQYF. The CDR3 nucleotides are TGTGCCAGCCCATCTGGCTTACAAGAGACCCAGTACTTC.